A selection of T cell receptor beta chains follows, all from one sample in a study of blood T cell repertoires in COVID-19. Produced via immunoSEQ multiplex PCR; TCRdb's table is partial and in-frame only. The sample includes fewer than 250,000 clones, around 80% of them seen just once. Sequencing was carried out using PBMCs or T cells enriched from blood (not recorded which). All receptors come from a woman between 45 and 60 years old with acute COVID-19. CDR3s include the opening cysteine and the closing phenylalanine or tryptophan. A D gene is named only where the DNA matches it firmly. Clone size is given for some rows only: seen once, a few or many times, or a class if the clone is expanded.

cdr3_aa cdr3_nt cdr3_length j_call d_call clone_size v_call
CSARGQGIGYNEQFF TGCAGCGCCCGTGGACAGGGAATCGGCTACAATGAGCAGTTCTTC 15 TRBJ2-1 TRBD1 few TRBV29-1
CASSPDRGGYGYTF TGTGCCAGCAGCCCCGACAGGGGAGGCTATGGCTACACCTTC 14 TRBJ1-2 TRBD1 once TRBV9
CAWSVLSAEKLFF TGTGCCTGGAGTGTACTCAGCGCTGAAAAACTGTTTTTT 13 TRBJ1-4 . . TRBV30
CASLRGPSTDTGELFF TGTGCCAGCTTGCGGGGGCCCTCGACGGACACCGGGGAGCTGTTTTTT 16 TRBJ2-2 . . TRBV2
CATQTVNTEAFF TGTGCCACCCAGACAGTCAACACTGAAGCTTTCTTT 12 TRBJ1-1 . few TRBV6-5
CASSLVAGPGIQYF TGTGCCAGCAGCTTAGTTGCGGGACCGGGCATTCAGTACTTC 14 TRBJ2-4 . . TRBV7-9
CSARDRGFVNEQFF TGCAGCGCAAGGGACAGGGGTTTTGTGAATGAGCAGTTCTTC 14 TRBJ2-1 TRBD1 . TRBV29-1
CSVDARVGANYGHTF TGCAGCGTTGATGCACGGGTGGGGGCTAACTATGGCCACACCTTC 15 TRBJ1-2 . . TRBV29-1
CASSSRQGGQFF TGTGCCAGTAGTTCCCGGCAGGGCGGGCAGTTCTTC 12 TRBJ2-1 . . TRBV19
CATSSDPGQPYNEQFF TGTGCCACCAGCAGTGACCCGGGACAGCCTTACAATGAGCAGTTCTTC 16 TRBJ2-1 TRBD1 . TRBV15
CASSPSDRRFNSPLHF TGTGCCAGCAGTCCTTCGGACAGGCGTTTTAATTCACCCCTCCACTTT 16 TRBJ1-6 TRBD1 . TRBV6-6
CASRKGGTVTQYF TGTGCCAGCAGGAAGGGGGGGACCGTGACCCAGTACTTC 13 TRBJ2-5 . . TRBV11-2
CASSVGGATNEKLFF TGTGCCAGCAGCGTAGGCGGCGCAACTAATGAAAAACTGTTTTTT 15 TRBJ1-4 . . TRBV9
CASSLSFEAHSPLHF TGTGCCAGCAGTTTATCGTTCGAGGCCCATTCACCCCTCCACTTT 15 TRBJ1-6 . . TRBV27
CASSTSDRGLTDTQYF TGTGCCAGCAGCACTTCCGACAGGGGGCTAACAGATACGCAGTATTTT 16 TRBJ2-3 TRBD1 few TRBV5-5
CASSQNRANYGYTF TGTGCCAGCAGCCAGAACCGAGCTAACTATGGCTACACCTTC 14 TRBJ1-2 . . TRBV3-1/TRBV3-2
CASSYSTAGSTEAFF TGTGCCAGCAGTTACTCCACAGCGGGAAGCACTGAAGCTTTCTTT 15 TRBJ1-1 . . TRBV6-6
CASSLSGTQGRREKLFF TGTGCCAGCAGCTTAAGTGGCACACAGGGACGAAGAGAAAAACTGTTTTTT 17 TRBJ1-4 . few TRBV7-9
CASSLQGAGANVLTF TGTGCCAGCAGCTTACAGGGGGCTGGGGCCAACGTCCTGACTTTC 15 TRBJ2-6 TRBD1 . TRBV11-2
CASSTNRDTEAFF TGTGCCAGCAGTACGAACAGAGACACTGAAGCTTTCTTT 13 TRBJ1-1 . few TRBV6-6
CASTRGSNTEAFF TGTGCCAGCACCAGGGGCTCAAACACTGAAGCTTTCTTT 13 TRBJ1-1 . once TRBV6-5
CASSPSMSSYNSPLHF TGTGCCAGTAGTCCCTCAATGAGCTCCTATAATTCACCCCTCCACTTT 16 TRBJ1-6 . . TRBV19
CASSYRADSPLHF TGTGCCAGCAGCTACAGGGCAGACTCACCCCTCCACTTT 13 TRBJ1-6 . . TRBV7-9
CASSSDSTSGNTIYF TGTGCCAGCAGCTCGGACAGTACCTCTGGAAACACCATATATTTT 15 TRBJ1-3 . . TRBV5-6
CASSSLQGTDTQYF TGTGCCAGCAGCTCCTTACAGGGGACAGATACGCAGTATTTT 14 TRBJ2-3 TRBD1 . TRBV5-6
CASSPGSGVAGARDTQYF TGCGCCAGCAGCCCCGGGAGTGGAGTAGCGGGGGCGAGAGATACGCAGTATTTT 18 TRBJ2-3 TRBD2 . TRBV4-1
CASSLLSGGTDTQYF TGCGCCAGCAGCTTGCTTAGCGGGGGCACCGATACGCAGTATTTT 15 TRBJ2-3 TRBD2 . TRBV5-1
CASSLGRGGTGELFF TGTGCCAGCAGCTTGGGCCGGGGGGGCACCGGGGAGCTGTTTTTT 15 TRBJ2-2 TRBD2 . TRBV5-6
CASSQDYSGNTIYF TGTGCCAGCAGCCAAGATTATTCTGGAAACACCATATATTTT 14 TRBJ1-3 . few TRBV3-1/TRBV3-2
CASSDRTDFTGNTIYF TGTGCCAGCAGCGACAGGACAGATTTTACTGGAAACACCATATATTTT 16 TRBJ1-3 . . TRBV7-9
CASHAVASGDRNTQYF TGCGCCAGCCACGCAGTTGCTAGCGGGGACAGGAATACGCAGTATTTT 16 TRBJ2-3 . . TRBV5-1
CASSTQRSGTEAFF TGTGCCAGCAGTACCCAGAGGTCGGGGACTGAAGCTTTCTTT 14 TRBJ1-1 . . TRBV6-5
CASSETGARQPQHF TGTGCCAGCAGCGAGACAGGGGCCAGGCAGCCCCAGCATTTT 14 TRBJ1-5 TRBD1 once TRBV7-9
CASSYNPYSNQPQHF TGTGCCAGCAGTTACAACCCCTATAGCAATCAGCCCCAGCATTTT 15 TRBJ1-5 . . TRBV6-6
CASSLARGLSTGELFF TGTGCCAGCAGCTTAGCCAGGGGCCTGAGCACCGGGGAGCTGTTTTTT 16 TRBJ2-2 . few TRBV7-2
CATSDYGQGSGNEQFF TGTGCCACCAGTGACTATGGACAGGGGAGTGGGAATGAGCAGTTCTTC 16 TRBJ2-1 TRBD1 . TRBV24-1
CASSQVLVGLAGGQETQYF TGTGCCAGCAGCCAAGTTCTAGTCGGACTAGCGGGGGGCCAAGAGACCCAGTACTTC 19 TRBJ2-5 TRBD2 . TRBV3-1/TRBV3-2
CASSLGQGNYGYTF TGTGCCAGCAGTTTAGGACAGGGGAACTATGGCTACACCTTC 14 TRBJ1-2 TRBD1 . TRBV28
CATSETSGGADTQYF TGTGCCACCAGTGAAACTAGCGGGGGGGCAGATACGCAGTATTTT 15 TRBJ2-3 TRBD2 once TRBV24-1
CASTEGGGPRISRGYTF TGTGCCAGTACGGAAGGGGGAGGGCCGCGGATATCGCGTGGCTACACCTTC 17 TRBJ1-2 . few TRBV21-1
CASSTPGTGLKAFF TGTGCCAGTAGTACCCCCGGGACAGGGCTCAAAGCTTTCTTT 14 TRBJ1-1 TRBD1 . TRBV19
CASSLGQAPYGYTF TGCGCCAGCAGCTTGGGGCAGGCCCCATACGGCTACACCTTC 14 TRBJ1-2 . . TRBV5-1
CASSQRQGNQPQHF TGTGCCAGCAGCCAACGACAGGGGAATCAGCCCCAGCATTTT 14 TRBJ1-5 TRBD1 . TRBV16
CASSYSKTGVGYTF TGTGCCAGCAGTTACTCGAAGACAGGGGTTGGCTACACCTTC 14 TRBJ1-2 TRBD1 . TRBV6-5
CASSLGNPSDSGNTIYF TGTGCCAGCAGCTTGGGTAACCCCAGCGACTCTGGAAACACCATATATTTT 17 TRBJ1-3 . many TRBV5-4
CASSEGQGPGNEQFF TGCGCCAGCAGCGAAGGACAGGGGCCGGGCAATGAGCAGTTCTTC 15 TRBJ2-1 TRBD1 . TRBV5-1
CASSQEDSLYGYTF TGCGCCAGCAGCCAAGAAGACAGCCTCTATGGCTACACCTTC 14 TRBJ1-2 . once TRBV4-3
CASSPVGTSGGVTDTQYF TGTGCCAGCAGCCCGGTCGGGACTAGCGGGGGGGTCACAGATACGCAGTATTTT 18 TRBJ2-3 TRBD2 . TRBV7-3
CASQRWEMSGNTEAFF TGTGCCAGCCAAAGATGGGAGATGTCCGGGAACACTGAAGCTTTCTTT 16 TRBJ1-1 . . TRBV19
CASSRQAQGNQPQHF TGTGCCAGCAGCCGACAGGCCCAGGGTAATCAGCCCCAGCATTTT 15 TRBJ1-5 . . TRBV2
CASSSQGALGGNTIYF TGCGCCAGCAGCTCACAGGGGGCGCTAGGTGGAAACACCATATATTTT 16 TRBJ1-3 TRBD1 . TRBV5-1
CASSPQSGSLSGNTIYF TGTGCCAGCTCACCCCAGAGCGGGTCACTATCTGGAAACACCATATATTTT 17 TRBJ1-3 . large TRBV18
CATSGTSLGNEQFF TGTGCCACCAGTGGGACTAGCTTGGGCAATGAGCAGTTCTTC 14 TRBJ2-1 TRBD2 . TRBV24-1
CASSQTGRGYTF TGTGCCAGCAGCCAGACAGGGAGGGGCTACACCTTC 12 TRBJ1-2 TRBD1 . TRBV28
CASYNGGSTDTQYF TGTGCCAGCTACAACGGGGGGTCCACAGATACGCAGTATTTT 14 TRBJ2-3 TRBD2 . TRBV18
CASSPRGGSSIQYF TGTGCCAGCAGCCCTCGGGGGGGCTCGAGCATTCAGTACTTC 14 TRBJ2-4 TRBD2 . TRBV11-2
CASTITGGSNQPQHF TGTGCCAGTACCATAACAGGCGGTAGCAATCAGCCCCAGCATTTT 15 TRBJ1-5 . . TRBV19